A selection of T cell receptor beta chains follows, all from one sample in a study of vaccination effects on CD4 cells after COVID-19. These receptors are not linked to any known antigen. Sequenced by immunoSEQ multiplex PCR; TCRdb stores in-frame clones only, minus some. This sample carries 52,000 or so clones, around 70% of them seen once, and the ten largest clones take approximately 20%. The sample was CD4+ T cells from PBMCs cultured with SARS-CoV-2 spike peptides, taken before COVID-19 vaccination. These receptors were obtained from a human donor who received a COVID-19 vaccine. Both conserved end residues are part of each CDR3. A D gene is named only where the DNA matches it firmly. The size of a clone is reported for some rows only, either as once, few or many, or as a class for expanded clones.

J | length | V | size | D | CDR3 | DNA
TRBJ1-6 | 15 | TRBV7-9 | . | . | CASSYSGGINSPLHF | TGTGCCAGCAGTTACTCGGGGGGGATCAACTCACCCCTCCACTTT
TRBJ2-7 | 13 | TRBV2 | . | TRBD2 | CASRREGTYEQYF | TGTGCCAGCAGGAGGGAGGGGACCTACGAGCAGTACTTC
TRBJ2-2 | 14 | TRBV11-2 | . | . | CASSPGWNTGELFF | TGTGCCAGCAGCCCAGGATGGAACACCGGGGAGCTGTTTTTT
TRBJ2-7 | 15 | TRBV28 | . | TRBD1 | CASSQPQGAVGEQYF | TGTGCCAGCAGCCAACCCCAGGGGGCTGTGGGCGAGCAGTACTTC
TRBJ1-2 | 14 | TRBV28 | . | TRBD1 | CASSPRGQGKGYTF | TGTGCCAGCAGTCCTCGGGGACAGGGAAAGGGCTACACCTTC
TRBJ1-1 | 14 | TRBV7-2 | few | . | CASSLSQGLTEAFF | TGTGCCAGCAGCTTATCCCAGGGACTCACTGAAGCTTTCTTT
TRBJ2-7 | 14 | TRBV30 | . | TRBD2 | CAWSKRGPSYEQYF | TGTGCCTGGAGCAAGCGGGGGCCCTCCTACGAGCAGTACTTC
TRBJ2-2 | 15 | TRBV9 | once | . | CASSPRGLGTGELFF | TGTGCCAGCAGCCCCAGGGGTTTGGGCACCGGGGAGCTGTTTTTT
TRBJ1-2 | 14 | TRBV19 | . | . | CASSRAPVRYGYTF | TGTGCCAGTAGTAGGGCCCCAGTACGGTATGGCTACACCTTC
TRBJ2-5 | 12 | TRBV6-5 | . | . | CASSDRRETQYF | TGTGCCAGCAGCGACCGACGCGAGACCCAGTACTTC
TRBJ1-5 | 15 | TRBV6-1 | . | . | CASSEALGGPAGQHF | TGTGCCAGCAGTGAAGCGCTTGGGGGTCCAGCAGGCCAGCATTTT